This T cell receptor (beta chain) was identified during a study of T cell clonotyping in hematopoietic cell transplantation. The CDR3 runs to 17 residues. Germline lookup yields CDR1 SGHTS and CDR2 YDEGEE. Losses at the gene ends were 3 bases for V and 1 base for J; bases not matched to a gene: 8. Here immunoSEQ multiplex PCR was the method, and the copy in TCRdb shows in-frame clones only, minus some. The sample contains more than 70,000 clones, approximately 95% of which appear only once. The time point: recipient sample about 28 days before transplant, after cytoreduction. The clonotype originates from a woman aged 45-65 years with acute myeloid leukemia. Some clones in this sample may be carry-over from other donors' samples. The sample in question was peripheral blood mononuclear cells, obtained before stem cell transplant. V is TRBV5-8 and J is TRBJ2-5; 11 nucleotides line up with TRBD1. This chain's CDR3 is CASSSLFGTGGQETQYF. The CDR3 DNA reads TGTGCCAGCAGCTCGCTATTCGGGACAGGGGGCCAAGAGACCCAGTACTTC.